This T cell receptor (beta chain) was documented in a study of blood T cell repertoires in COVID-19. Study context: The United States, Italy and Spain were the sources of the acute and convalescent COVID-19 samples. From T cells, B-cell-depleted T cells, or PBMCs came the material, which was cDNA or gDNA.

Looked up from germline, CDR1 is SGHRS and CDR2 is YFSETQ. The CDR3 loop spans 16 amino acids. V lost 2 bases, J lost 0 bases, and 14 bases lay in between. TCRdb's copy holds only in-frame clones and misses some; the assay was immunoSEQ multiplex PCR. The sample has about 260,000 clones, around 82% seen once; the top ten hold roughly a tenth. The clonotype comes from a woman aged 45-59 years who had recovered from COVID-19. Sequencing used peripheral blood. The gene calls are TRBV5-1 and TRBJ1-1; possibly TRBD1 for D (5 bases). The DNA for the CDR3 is TGCGCCAGCAGCTTCGGGCAGGGAAGGATGAACACTGAAGCTTTCTTT. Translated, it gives CASSFGQGRMNTEAFF.